This is a list of T cell receptor beta chains from one sample in a study of cytomegalovirus exposure and HLA in healthy donors. Method: immunoSEQ multiplex PCR; TCRdb's copy keeps in-frame clones and lacks some. Of roughly 120,000 clones listed, 60% to 85% are singletons. The sample was PBMCs. The receptors derive from a woman aged 55-70 years in good health and CMV-seropositive. Both conserved end residues are part of each CDR3. The D gene is left open where the match is weak. Where a row states a size, it is once, few, many or the class of an expanded clone; other rows omit it.

>NA|NA|TRBV29-1|TRBJ1-2
CSVEEGSNYGYTF
TGCAGCGTTGAGGAGGGTTCCAACTATGGCTACACCTTC
>medium-sized|TRBD2|TRBV4-2|TRBJ2-7
CASSLSGSGYEQYF
TGTGCCAGCAGCCTTAGCGGGAGCGGCTACGAGCAGTACTTC
>NA|NA|TRBV19|TRBJ2-2
CASSDMETGELFF
TGTGCCAGTAGCGACATGGAAACCGGGGAGCTGTTTTTT
>NA|TRBD2|TRBV7-6|TRBJ2-7
CASSLEPLAGATPSYEQYF
TGTGCCAGCAGCTTAGAACCGCTAGCGGGAGCAACCCCCTCCTACGAGCAGTACTTC
>NA|TRBD1|TRBV19|TRBJ1-5
CASSARGTGNQPQHF
TGTGCCAGTAGTGCCCGAGGGACAGGAAATCAGCCCCAGCATTTT
>NA|NA|TRBV11-2|TRBJ1-1
CASSLGLMNTEAFF
TGTGCCAGCAGCTTGGGACTGATGAACACTGAAGCTTTCTTT
>NA|TRBD1|TRBV6-6|TRBJ1-5
CASIKPTGTSNQPQHF
TGTGCCAGCATTAAACCGACAGGGACTAGCAATCAGCCCCAGCATTTT
>NA|NA|TRBV7-9|TRBJ1-1
CASRFTGMNTEAFF
TGTGCCAGCAGATTTACAGGAATGAACACTGAAGCTTTCTTT
>NA|TRBD2|TRBV2|TRBJ2-5
CASTSGGTSAETQYF
TGTGCCAGCACTTCGGGAGGGACTAGCGCGGAGACCCAGTACTTC
>NA|TRBD1|TRBV5-1|TRBJ1-3
CASSFGPSGGSGNTIYF
TGCGCCAGCAGCTTCGGTCCGTCAGGGGGCTCTGGAAACACCATATATTTT
>once|NA|TRBV13|TRBJ1-2
CASSLGDRTYGYTF
TGTGCCAGCAGCCTTGGAGACAGGACCTATGGCTACACCTTC
>NA|NA|TRBV28|TRBJ1-1
CASTKNTEAFF
TGTGCCAGCACCAAGAACACTGAAGCTTTCTTT
>NA|TRBD2|TRBV29-1|TRBJ2-1
CSVDGTSSYNEQFF
TGCAGCGTTGATGGGACTAGCTCCTACAATGAGCAGTTCTTC
>NA|NA|TRBV7-9|TRBJ2-1
CASSPMERSTYNEQFF
TGTGCCAGCAGCCCCATGGAGCGCTCTACATACAATGAGCAGTTCTTC
>NA|TRBD2|TRBV10-2|TRBJ2-3
CASSELAYSLPDTQYF
TGCGCCAGCAGTGAACTAGCGTACTCACTCCCCGATACGCAGTATTTT
>once|TRBD1|TRBV4-2|TRBJ2-7
CASSGLRDSSYEQYF
TGTGCCAGCAGCGGACTCCGGGACAGTTCCTACGAGCAGTACTTC
>NA|NA|TRBV5-4|TRBJ2-7
CASSLGRGQLSYEQYF
TGTGCCAGCAGCTTGGGGCGGGGACAGCTCTCCTACGAGCAGTACTTC
>few|NA|TRBV5-1|TRBJ2-7
CASSLGPSGGTYEQYF
TGCGCCAGCAGCCTCGGCCCCTCGGGGGGCACCTACGAGCAGTACTTC
>NA|TRBD1|TRBV27|TRBJ2-7
CASSRDRGGEQYF
TGTGCCAGCAGCCGGGACAGGGGGGGCGAGCAGTACTTC
>NA|TRBD1|TRBV5-1|TRBJ1-2
CASSEDRDGYTF
TGCGCCAGCAGCGAGGACAGGGATGGCTACACCTTC
>NA|TRBD1|TRBV15|TRBJ2-7
CATRKDRDDYEQYF
TGTGCCACCAGGAAGGACAGGGATGACTACGAGCAGTACTTC
>NA|TRBD1|TRBV29-1|TRBJ1-2
CSVRDREDGYTF
TGCAGCGTCAGGGACAGGGAAGATGGCTACACCTTC
>NA|NA|TRBV28|TRBJ1-2
CASSFGGTYGYTF
TGTGCCAGCAGTTTCGGAGGGACCTATGGCTACACCTTC
>NA|NA|TRBV4-1|TRBJ2-3
CASSQDRGGRAGFKDTQYF
TGCGCCAGCAGCCAAGATAGAGGGGGGAGGGCCGGTTTCAAAGATACGCAGTATTTT
>NA|TRBD2|TRBV7-6|TRBJ2-1
CASSLAASGRIGSVGNEQFF
TGTGCCAGCAGCTTAGCTGCTAGCGGGAGGATTGGTTCTGTCGGAAATGAGCAGTTCTTC
>NA|TRBD1|TRBV5-4|TRBJ2-5
CASSLEDRSETQYF
TGTGCCAGCAGCTTGGAGGACAGGTCTGAGACCCAGTACTTC
>NA|TRBD1|TRBV2|TRBJ2-2
CARERQGSTGELFF
TGTGCCAGAGAGAGACAGGGATCCACCGGGGAGCTGTTTTTT
>NA|NA|TRBV6-1|TRBJ1-3
CASIPGAGNTIYF
TGTGCCAGCATCCCGGGAGCTGGGAACACCATATATTTT
>few|TRBD1|TRBV19|TRBJ2-1
CASNPGQGYNEQFF
TGTGCCAGTAACCCGGGACAGGGATACAATGAGCAGTTCTTC
>once|TRBD2|TRBV11-2|TRBJ2-1
CASSFPGQSGRFNEQFF
TGTGCCAGCAGCTTTCCTGGGCAGAGCGGGAGGTTTAATGAGCAGTTCTTC
>NA|NA|TRBV6-5|TRBJ1-2
CASSYSGAAGGGYTF
TGTGCCAGCAGTTACTCTGGGGCAGCTGGAGGGGGCTACACCTTC
>NA|NA|TRBV5-1|TRBJ2-7
CASSQGTAEQYF
TGCGCCAGCAGCCAAGGGACTGCCGAGCAGTACTTC
>NA|TRBD1|TRBV9|TRBJ2-5
CASSDPDRDETQYF
TGTGCCAGCAGCGATCCGGACAGGGATGAGACCCAGTACTTC
>NA|TRBD1|TRBV28|TRBJ2-7
CASRLGTGSIEQYF
TGTGCCAGCAGACTCGGGACAGGGAGCATCGAGCAGTACTTC
>NA|TRBD2|TRBV4-1|TRBJ2-7
CASSRHASGLSYEQYF
TGCGCCAGCAGCCGCCACGCTAGCGGGCTGTCCTACGAGCAGTACTTC
>NA|NA|TRBV7-6|TRBJ1-4
CASSLASDGWAEKLFF
TGTGCCAGCAGCTTAGCGTCGGATGGTTGGGCTGAAAAACTGTTTTTT
>NA|TRBD2|TRBV5-1|TRBJ2-1
CASSLGGSGSRYNEQFF
TGCGCCAGCAGCTTGGGGGGTAGCGGGAGCCGCTACAATGAGCAGTTCTTC
>NA|TRBD2|TRBV27|TRBJ2-5
CASSLWLAGGPETQYF
TGTGCCAGCAGTTTATGGCTAGCGGGAGGCCCAGAGACCCAGTACTTC
>NA|NA|TRBV7-9|TRBJ1-1
CSSSSQGRGAFF
TGTTCCAGCAGCTCCCAGGGGCGTGGAGCTTTCTTT
>NA|NA|TRBV19|TRBJ1-5
CASSIRTASNQPQHF
TGTGCCAGTAGTATAAGGACAGCTAGCAATCAGCCCCAGCATTTT
>few|NA|TRBV7-9|TRBJ2-1
CASSSPRREISGEQFF
TGTGCCAGCAGCTCCCCCAGGAGGGAGATATCGGGTGAGCAGTTCTTC
>NA|NA|TRBV18|TRBJ2-7
CASSRSDSGYEQYF
TGTGCCAGCTCCCGAAGCGACAGTGGGTACGAGCAGTACTTC
>NA|TRBD2|TRBV6-5|TRBJ2-1
CASSSGGTSGRNEQFF
TGTGCCAGCAGTTCAGGAGGGACTAGCGGGAGAAATGAGCAGTTCTTC
>NA|NA|TRBV6-1|TRBJ2-7
CASRMTVYEQYF
TGTGCCAGCAGGATGACAGTCTACGAGCAGTACTTC
>once|NA|TRBV4-1|TRBJ2-2
CASSQADGLAGELFF
TGCGCCAGCAGCCAAGCTGACGGCCTAGCCGGGGAGCTGTTTTTT
>NA|TRBD2|TRBV28|TRBJ2-5
CASSLGLAVRETQYF
TGTGCCAGCAGTTTGGGACTAGCGGTCCGGGAGACCCAGTACTTC
>NA|TRBD2|TRBV7-3|TRBJ2-3
CASSPGGGDTQYF
TGTGCCAGCAGCCCCGGCGGGGGGGATACGCAGTATTTT
>NA|NA|TRBV9|TRBJ1-1
CASSVEGQANTEAFF
TGTGCCAGCAGCGTAGAGGGGCAGGCGAACACTGAAGCTTTCTTT
>once|TRBD2|TRBV5-1|TRBJ2-1
CASSLATSGSSYNEQFF
TGCGCCAGCAGCTTGGCGACTAGCGGGAGCTCCTACAATGAGCAGTTCTTC
>NA|NA|TRBV19|TRBJ2-3
CASSSRADTQYF
TGTGCCAGTAGTTCCCGCGCAGATACGCAGTATTTT
>NA|TRBD2|TRBV5-4|TRBJ2-7
CASSLAASGSYKQYF
TGTGCCAGCAGCTTGGCGGCTAGCGGGAGTTACAAGCAGTACTTC
>once|TRBD1|TRBV6-6|TRBJ2-1
CASRRTGGYNEQFF
TGTGCCAGCAGACGGACAGGGGGTTACAATGAGCAGTTCTTC
>NA|NA|TRBV6-5|TRBJ1-1
CAGSYFRNTEAFF
TGTGCCGGCAGTTACTTCAGGAACACTGAAGCTTTCTTT
>NA|NA|TRBV11-2|TRBJ2-3
CASSLDLQPGGTQYF
TGTGCCAGCAGCTTAGATCTACAGCCTGGAGGTACGCAGTATTTT
>NA|TRBD1|TRBV5-1|TRBJ1-1
CASSWDSMNTEAFF
TGCGCCAGCAGCTGGGACAGCATGAACACTGAAGCTTTCTTT
>once|TRBD2|TRBV5-1|TRBJ2-5
CASSVGLAGSETQYF
TGCGCCAGCAGCGTGGGACTAGCTGGTTCAGAGACCCAGTACTTC
>NA|TRBD2|TRBV13|TRBJ2-1
CASRLGLANYNEQFF
TGTGCCAGCAGACTAGGACTAGCTAACTACAATGAGCAGTTCTTC
>few|TRBD2|TRBV5-1|TRBJ2-5
CASSSGGTSEETQYF
TGCGCCAGCAGCTCAGGGGGGACTAGCGAAGAGACCCAGTACTTC
>NA|TRBD2|TRBV30|TRBJ2-1
CAWSVWGTSGRIGNEQFF
TGTGCCTGGAGTGTATGGGGGACTAGCGGGAGGATTGGCAATGAGCAGTTCTTC
>NA|TRBD2|TRBV11-2|TRBJ2-1
CASSETSGRYNEQFF
TGTGCCAGCAGCGAGACTAGCGGGAGGTACAATGAGCAGTTCTTC